Included here is one T cell receptor beta chain sequence, with context. Its antigen remains unknown. These data originate in a study of blood T cells in healthy people across ages. Overall study results and limits: Both higher diversity and more naive CD4+ cells marked long-lived donors when set against aged donors.

Extraction yielded at least 5 micrograms of total RNA per sample. Next came a second PCR, run for roughly 6 to 11 cycles, which used a sample-barcoded 5' primer along with a J-beta primer mix. A 12-random-nucleotide template-switch adaptor tagged each cDNA molecule. Each CDR3 protein gets one entry after TCRdb re-called the 5' RACE reads with MiXCR. The data contain hundreds of thousands of distinct CDR3 sequences, about a third of them singletons. The V gene end was trimmed by 4 bases and the J gene end by 7 bases; junction bases not matched to a gene: 11. The CDR3 has 15 amino acids. The V gene's germline CDR1 is MNHNY and CDR2 SVGAGI (reference sequence).

This chain joins TRBV6-6 and TRBJ2-5; 8 bases match TRBD2. Sequenced material: blood. This receptor was identified in a woman of 80 years or more in good health. The CDR3 bases are TGTGCCAGCAGTTTCCCTGCGGGGGGCGGCGGGACCCAGTACTTC. This codes for CASSFPAGGGGTQYF.